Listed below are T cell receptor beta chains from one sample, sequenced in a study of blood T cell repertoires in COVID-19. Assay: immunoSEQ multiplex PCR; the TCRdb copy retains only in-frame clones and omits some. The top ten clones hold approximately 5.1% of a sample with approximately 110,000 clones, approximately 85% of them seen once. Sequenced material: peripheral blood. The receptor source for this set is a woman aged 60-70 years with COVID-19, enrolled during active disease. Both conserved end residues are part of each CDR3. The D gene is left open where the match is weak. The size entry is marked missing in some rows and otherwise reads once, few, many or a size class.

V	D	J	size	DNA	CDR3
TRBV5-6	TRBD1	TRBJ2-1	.	TGTGCCAGCAGCCTGCGGGACAGGGCCTCCTACAATGAGCAGTTCTTC	CASSLRDRASYNEQFF
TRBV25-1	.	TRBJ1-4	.	TGTGCCAGCAGTGAAGACTTCGGGTGGACTAATGAAAAACTGTTTTTT	CASSEDFGWTNEKLFF
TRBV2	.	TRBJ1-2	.	TGTGCCAGCAGTTCACAGGGTTTCGGCTACACCTTC	CASSSQGFGYTF
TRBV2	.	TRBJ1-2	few	TGTGCCAGCAGTGAGGGGGCCGGTGGCTACACCTTC	CASSEGAGGYTF
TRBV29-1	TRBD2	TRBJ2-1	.	TGCAGCGAGCTAGCGGGGGATGGCGGTGAGCAGTTCTTC	CSELAGDGGEQFF
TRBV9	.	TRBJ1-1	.	TGTGCCAGCAGTGCGATGGGGACAAACACTGAAGCTTTCTTT	CASSAMGTNTEAFF
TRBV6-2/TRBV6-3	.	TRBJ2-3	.	TGTGCCAGCAGTTACTGGCGCGGGTCTAGCACAGATACGCAGTATTTT	CASSYWRGSSTDTQYF
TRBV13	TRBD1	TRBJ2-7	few	TGTGCCAGCAGCTTACTGACCGCCGGGACAGGGGGATTTGAGCAGTACTTC	CASSLLTAGTGGFEQYF
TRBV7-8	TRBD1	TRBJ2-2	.	TGTGCCAGCAGCTCCGAGGCCGGGACAGGGGACACCGGGGAGCTGTTTTTT	CASSSEAGTGDTGELFF
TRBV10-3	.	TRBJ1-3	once	TGTGCCATCAGCCCCCAGGGAAACACCATATATTTT	CAISPQGNTIYF
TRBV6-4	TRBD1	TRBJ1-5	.	TGTGCCAGCAGTTTTGATAATAGGGGACAGGGGGCTTTTAACAATCAGCCCCAGCATTTT	CASSFDNRGQGAFNNQPQHF
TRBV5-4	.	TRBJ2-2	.	TGTGCCAGCAGCTTTCAGGGAGGTGCCGGGGAGCTGTTTTTT	CASSFQGGAGELFF
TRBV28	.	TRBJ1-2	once	TGTGCCAGCAGCTTCCCTATCACAGGGTGGGGCTACACCTTC	CASSFPITGWGYTF
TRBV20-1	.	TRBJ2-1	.	TGCAGTGCCACAGACAATGAGCAGTTCTTC	CSATDNEQFF
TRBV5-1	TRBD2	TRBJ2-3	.	TGCGCCAGCTCTACCGGGGGGGTTGGCACAGATACGCAGTATTTT	CASSTGGVGTDTQYF
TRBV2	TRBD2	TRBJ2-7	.	TGTGCCAGCAGTCTCGGGACTAGCGTTCTCGTCGAGCAGTACTTC	CASSLGTSVLVEQYF
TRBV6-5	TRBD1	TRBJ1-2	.	TGTGCCAGCAGAGCGCAGGGGGCTTGGGGCTACACCTTC	CASRAQGAWGYTF
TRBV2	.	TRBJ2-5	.	TGTGCCAGCAGTGATGGCAGGGGGGAAGAGACCCAGTACTTC	CASSDGRGEETQYF